This T cell receptor beta chain was identified in a study of blood T cell repertoires in COVID-19. The CDR3 extends over 15 amino acids. Per the germline V gene, CDR1 is LNHDA and CDR2 is SQIVND (reference sequence). V gave up 2 bases and J gave up 1 base; unmatched junction bases: 2. The repertoire was sequenced with immunoSEQ multiplex PCR; TCRdb's copy has only in-frame clones and lacks some. The repertoire holds a few hundred thousand clones, with roughly 90% as singletons. The gene calls are TRBV19 and TRBJ2-1; 7 positions match TRBD1. The clonotype comes from a woman aged 50 to 60 with active or convalescent COVID-19. Sequences were obtained from peripheral blood. The CDR3 loop is CASSIQGQSYNEQFF. CDR3 DNA: TGTGCCAGTAGTATACAGGGACAGTCCTACAATGAGCAGTTCTTC.